These 21 T cell receptor beta chains were sequenced from one sample in a study of response to subunit inactivated influenza vaccine. MiXCR was run by TCRdb on the RT-PCR reads, yielding one entry per CDR3 protein. The table records around 760,000 distinct CDR3 sequences, approximately 13% of them present only once. The input for sequencing was PBMCs from blood, taken 14 days before vaccination. The receptors stem from a man over 45 who received an inactivated influenza vaccine.

This clonotype has ten or more counts. V and J are TRBV7-8 and TRBJ2-7, with D possibly called TRBD1 or TRBD2 (5 bases each). The CDR3 is 17 amino acids. The V gene's germline CDR1 is SGHVS and CDR2 FQNEAQ. With 1 base removed from V and 4 bases from J, the gap between germline ends came to 20 bases. As DNA, the CDR3 is TGTGCCAGCAGCTTAGAGAACTTTGGGACGGACCTTTACGAGCAGTACTTC. Protein sequence: CASSLENFGTDLYEQYF.

A few counts support this clonotype. The rearrangement links TRBV2 to TRBJ2-7; 9 bases line up with TRBD1. The CDR3 spans 15 residues. The trim removed 5 bases at V and 1 base at J, leaving 6 bases unmatched. In germline, CDR1 is SNHLY, CDR2 FYNNEI. The CDR3 DNA is TGTGCCAGCAGTTGGGACAGGGCGAGGTCCTACGAGCAGTACTTC. Protein: CASSWDRARSYEQYF. Drawing the rest from reference TRBV2 and TRBJ2-7, the complete variable domain is EPEVTQTPSHQVTQMGQEVILRCVPISNHLYFYWYRQILGQKVEFLVSFYNNEISEKSEIFDDQFSVERPDGSNFTLKIRSTKLEDSAMYFCASSWDRARSYEQYFGPGTRLTVT.

In its sample, this clonotype was seen many times. This rearrangement joins TRBV20-1 to TRBJ2-5; no reliable D call. The V end was cut by 0 bases, the J end by 9 bases, with 11 bases between. Germline CDR1 reads DFQATT; CDR2 reads SNEGSKA (reference sequence). The CDR3 contains 12 residues. The DNA of the CDR3 is TGCAGTGCTAGAGAGTCCAGCCGGGCCCAGTACTTC. Encoded protein: CSARESSRAQYF.

The V call is TRBV3-1, the J call TRBJ2-7; 14 bases map to TRBD2. V lost 5 bases, J lost 4 bases, and 4 bases stayed unmatched. From germline, CDR1 is LGHDT and CDR2 YNNKEL (reference sequence). The CDR3 is made up of 15 amino acids. The CDR3 region is CASSYRLAGGYEQYF. CDR3 sequence (DNA): TGTGCCAGCAGCTACCGACTAGCGGGAGGGTACGAGCAGTACTTC.

This clonotype was counted between two and nine times. This sequence joins TRBV12-3 or TRBV12-4 and TRBJ1-3; 7 bases map to TRBD1. Germline trimming cut 5 bases from V and 0 bases from J; bases unmatched to any gene: 4. This CDR3 contains 15 residues. Here the CDR3 DNA reads TGTGCCAGCAGTATAAACAGGGGCTCTGGAAACACCATATATTTT. This gives the protein CASSINRGSGNTIYF.

For the CDR3, the DNA is TGCGCCAGCAGCCAGTTCTCTGGTGAGACCCAGTACTTC. Its translation: CASSQFSGETQYF. The chain carries TRBV4-3 and TRBJ2-5; D is unclear. Germline-derived CDR1 and CDR2 are LGHNA and YSLEER. The CDR3 contains 13 residues. The ends were cut back, 3 bases at V and 5 bases at J, with 10 bases in the middle.

CDR3 in DNA: TGTGCCAGCAGTAATTTTAGAGGCCCATACGAGCAGTACTTC. Residues: CASSNFRGPYEQYF. The chain uses TRBV3-1 and TRBJ2-7; D unclear. The CDR3 is made up of 14 amino acids. Trimming left V 6 bases short and J 4 bases short, with 16 bases between. Germline lookup yields CDR1 LGHDT and CDR2 YNNKEL (reference sequence).

In this sample, this clonotype turned up many times. V is TRBV29-1 and J is TRBJ2-5; TRBD1 might be the D (5 bases). V shed 0 bases and J shed 5 bases, with 7 bases lying between them. Germline V gene sequence: CDR1 SQVTM, CDR2 ANQGSEA. The CDR3 length is 12 residues. In DNA form, the CDR3 reads TGCAGCGTTGAAGACAGGGATGAGACCCAGTACTTC. It translates to CSVEDRDETQYF.

This chain uses TRBV13 with TRBJ2-2, with D perhaps being TRBD1 or TRBD2 (5 bases each). CDR1 is PRHDT and CDR2 is FYEKMQ in the germline V gene (reference sequence). CDR3 length equals 15 residues. Trimming cost V 5 bases and J 6 bases, with 16 bases left between them. The CDR3 region is CASSLSMGTAGELFF. In DNA, the CDR3 is TGTGCCAGCAGCCTTTCCATGGGGACGGCCGGGGAGCTGTTTTTT.

V and J are TRBV7-3 and TRBJ2-2; maybe TRBD1 (5 bases). Looked up from germline, CDR1 is SGHTA and CDR2 is FQGTGA. Trimming stripped 5 bases from V and 2 bases from J, with 12 bases between. The CDR3 is 15 residues long. CDR3 in amino acids: CASSDPGSNTGELFF. DNA for the CDR3: TGTGCCAGCAGCGACCCAGGGTCTAACACCGGGGAGCTGTTTTTT.

This clonotype was detected a few times. This chain joins TRBV9 and TRBJ1-4; 8 bases match TRBD1. Germline assignment: CDR1 SGDLS and CDR2 YYNGEE. With V trimmed by 4 bases and J by 5 bases, 7 bases remained unmatched. There are 15 residues in the CDR3. This CDR3 is CASSTGTGLNEKLFF. Written as DNA, the CDR3 is TGTGCCAGCAGCACCGGGACAGGACTCAATGAAAAACTGTTTTTT.

This clonotype was counted only a few times. This chain connects TRBV7-6 to TRBJ2-1; 8 nucleotides match TRBD2. V lost 0 bases, J lost 7 bases, and 5 bases stayed unmatched. The V gene's germline CDR1 is SGHVS and CDR2 FNYEAQ. The CDR3 loop spans 15 amino acids. The CDR3: CASSLARLASNEQFF. The CDR3 bases are TGTGCCAGCAGCTTAGCGAGACTAGCGTCGAATGAGCAGTTCTTC.

The chain links TRBV7-3 to TRBJ2-1; D is unclear. Germline V gene data show CDR1 as SGHTA and CDR2 as FQGTGA. Trimming took 1 base from V and 8 from J, leaving 9 bases between them. There are 13 residues in the CDR3. The CDR3 loop reads CASSLSFVDEQFF. The CDR3 DNA reads as TGTGCCAGCAGCTTAAGCTTCGTGGATGAGCAGTTCTTC.

This clonotype was counted a few times. The V gene is TRBV5-8, the J gene TRBJ1-2, with 9 bases lining up with TRBD1. The germline CDR1 and CDR2 sequences are SGHTS and YDEGEE. This CDR3 has 14 amino acids. Unmatched junction bases numbered 6, after V lost 2 bases and J lost 7 bases. The CDR3 sequence is CASSFGTGRSGYTF. As DNA, the CDR3 is TGTGCCAGCAGCTTCGGGACAGGGAGGAGTGGCTACACCTTC. Complete variable domain (other parts from reference TRBV5-8 and TRBJ1-2): EAGVTQSPTHLIKTRGQQATLRCSPISGHTSVYWYQQALGLGLQFLLWYDEGEERNRGNFPPRFSGRQFPNYSSELNVNALELEDSALYLCASSFGTGRSGYTFGSGTRLTVV.

V usage is TRBV29-1 and J usage is TRBJ2-2; possible D gene TRBD2, 5 bases. The CDR3 loop spans 15 amino acids. Germline lookup yields CDR1 SQVTM and CDR2 ANQGSEA. The V gene lost 6 bases and the J gene lost 6 bases, with 20 bases spanning the gap. CDR3 coding DNA: TGCAGCGTACTTCAACCCACGGGGATGGCCGGGGAGCTGTTTTTT. The encoded protein is CSVLQPTGMAGELFF.

The V and J genes are TRBV9 and TRBJ1-5; 10 nucleotides agree with TRBD1. V was clipped by 0 bases and J by 5 bases; unmatched bases: 2. This CDR3 has 15 residues. CDR1 is SGDLS, CDR2 YYNGEE, per germline. In DNA, the CDR3 is TGTGCCAGCAGCGTAGCTGGGACAGGGGATCAGCCCCAGCATTTT. This encodes CASSVAGTGDQPQHF.

CDR3 DNA sequence: TGCGCCAGCAGATTACAGCTCAACAATGAGCAGTTCTTC. This codes for CASRLQLNNEQFF. The chain recombines TRBV5-1 with TRBJ2-1; D remains ambiguous. Germline V gene sequence: CDR1 SGHRS, CDR2 YFSETQ. The CDR3 has 13 residues. The ends were cut back, 5 bases at V and 5 bases at J, with 11 bases in the middle.

The V gene is TRBV9, the J gene TRBJ2-7, with TRBD2 matching over 7 bases. This CDR3 is 15 amino acids long. The germline V gene has CDR1 SGDLS and CDR2 YYNGEE. V shed 0 bases and J 5 bases; nucleotides not matched to a gene: 8. CDR3 bases: TGTGCCAGCAGCGTAGGGTTCGGTCTAGCGGACGAGCAGTACTTC. Protein: CASSVGFGLADEQYF.

This clonotype was detected a few times. The CDR3 reads CASSYQKRDSEAFF. CDR3 bases: TGTGCCAGCAGTTACCAGAAACGGGACAGCGAAGCTTTCTTT. V gene TRBV6-5 combines with J gene TRBJ1-1, with 7 bases identical to TRBD1. V lost 2 bases and J lost 8; bases outside the gene matches: 8. The germline V gene encodes CDR1 MNHEY and CDR2 SVGAGI. The CDR3 is made up of 14 amino acids.

This clonotype showed up many times. The chain employs TRBV5-1 and TRBJ1-1, with TRBD1 identical over 7 bases. Trimming cost V 2 bases and J 8 bases; bases outside gene matches: 6. CDR3 size: 13 residues. Germline V CDR1 and CDR2: SGHRS, YFSETQ. The CDR3 reads CASSFRDRGEAFF. The CDR3 nucleotides read TGCGCCAGCAGCTTCCGGGACAGAGGCGAAGCTTTCTTT. The full variable domain, in which reference TRBV5-1 and TRBJ1-1 provide the parts outside the CDR3, is KAGVTQTPRYLIKTRGQQVTLSCSPISGHRSVSWYQQTPGQGLQFLFEYFSETQRNKGNFPGRFSGRQFSNSRSEMNVSTLELGDSALYLCASSFRDRGEAFFGQGTRLTVV.

This chain uses TRBV20-1 with TRBJ2-3, with 10 bases identical to TRBD2. V lost 6 bases and J lost 6; bases outside the gene matches: 9. Germline V gives CDR1 DFQATT, CDR2 SNEGSKA (reference sequence). The CDR3 is 14 residues long. The CDR3 loop is CSAPSSGGDDTQYF. The CDR3 bases are TGCAGTGCCCCTTCTAGCGGGGGAGATGATACGCAGTATTTT.